The 26 T cell receptor beta chains reported below all come from one sample, sequenced in a study of T cells in Graves' hyperthyroidism and ophthalmopathy. TCR beta CDR3 sequences were amplified from RNA transcripts. A first-round RT-PCR of the TCR CDR3 used the HTBI primer set. Each CDR3 protein gets one entry after TCRdb re-called the multiplex PCR reads with MiXCR. The top ten clones hold about 9% of a sample with around 800,000 distinct CDR3 sequences, around 39% of them seen once. Sequencing input: blood. The source is a man younger than 35 with Graves' hyperthyroidism.

About this clonotype itself: Just one base apart from a much larger clone, this may be a read error. The gene calls are TRBV5-1 and TRBJ2-7; a possible D gene is TRBD2 (5 bases). Germline V lookup: CDR1 SGHRS, CDR2 YFSETQ. The CDR3 extends over 13 amino acids. Trimming left V 4 bases short and J 4 bases short, with 12 bases between. Here the CDR3 reads CASSQPQRYEQYF. CDR3 nucleotide sequence: TGCGCCAGCAGCCAGCCTCAGCGGTACGAGCAGTACTTC.

In this sample, this clonotype turned up a few times. The rearrangement uses TRBV5-1 and TRBJ2-5; D uncertain. V gave up 1 base and J gave up 4 bases, with 14 bases separating them. The CDR3 length is 15 residues. The germline V gene has CDR1 SGHRS and CDR2 YFSETQ. The CDR3 loop is CASSLQGQERETQYF. DNA of the CDR3: TGCGCCAGCAGCTTGCAAGGCCAGGAGAGAGAGACCCAGTACTTC.

This clonotype appeared once. The chain recombines TRBV20-1 with TRBJ1-5; D is perhaps TRBD1 (6 bases). Germline V lookup: CDR1 DFQATT, CDR2 SNEGSKA (reference sequence). Trimming took 0 bases from V and 11 from J, leaving 29 bases between them. The CDR3 spans 18 residues. The CDR3 is CSARESPGGGGAKETQHF. The CDR3 DNA sequence: TGCAGTGCTAGAGAGTCGCCGGGTGGCGGGGGGGCCAAGGAGACCCAGCATTTT.

This chain uses TRBV11-2 with TRBJ2-7, with 7 positions matching TRBD1. The CDR3 loop spans 15 amino acids. V gave up 3 bases and J gave up 2 bases; unmatched junction bases: 7. The germline gives CDR1 SGHAT, CDR2 FQNNGV. DNA for the CDR3: TGTGCCAGCAGCTTGGGACAGTTACAAGCCTACGAGCAGTACTTC. This translates into CASSLGQLQAYEQYF.

This clonotype appeared many times. The chain couples TRBV10-3 to TRBJ2-7, with a weak D call TRBD1 (6 bases). Germline V CDR1 and CDR2: ENHRY, SYGVKD. V shed 6 bases and J shed 2 bases, with 11 bases lying between them. The length of the CDR3 is 13 residues. CDR3 region: CAIRDRDTYEQYF. The CDR3 DNA follows: TGTGCCATCAGGGATCGGGACACCTACGAGCAGTACTTC.

This clonotype has a count of ten or more. The genes are TRBV10-2 and TRBJ1-1; D remains unclear. V was cut by 7 bases and J by 3 bases, with 12 bases left in between. Germline V gene lookup returns CDR1 WSHSY and CDR2 SAAADI. This CDR3 has 13 residues. The CDR3 DNA reads TGCGCCAGCAAGGCCTTCCCTGACACTGAAGCTTTCTTT. Its protein product is CASKAFPDTEAFF.

This clonotype was detected a few times. This chain connects TRBV7-9 to TRBJ2-5, with D hard to call. The CDR3 runs 12 residues. V lost 8 bases and J lost 1, with 8 bases in between. Germline lookup yields CDR1 SEHNR and CDR2 FQNEAQ (reference sequence). CDR3 protein: CASAKLQETQYF. For the CDR3, the DNA is TGTGCCAGCGCAAAGCTCCAAGAGACCCAGTACTTC.

This clonotype has only a few counts. V and J are TRBV20-1 and TRBJ2-7, with 8 nucleotides matching TRBD1. Germline CDR1 DFQATT, CDR2 SNEGSKA (reference sequence). Trimming cost V 4 bases and J 9 bases; bases outside gene matches: 11. There are 13 residues in the CDR3. CDR3 coding DNA: TGCAGTGCTAACCGGGACAGGCGCTCGCGGCAGTACTTC. It codes for CSANRDRRSRQYF.

Turning to this clonotype: Its ends do not fully match the called genes, so a read error is possible. The V and J genes are TRBV9 and TRBJ2-7, with D perhaps assigned TRBD1 or TRBD2 (5 bases each). The CDR3 extends over 15 amino acids. Per germline, CDR1 SGDLS and CDR2 YYNGEE. CDR3 protein: CASSQERAGNYEQYF. CDR3 DNA sequence: TGCGCCAGCAGCCAAGAGAGGGCAGGGAATTACGAGCAGTACTTC.

Many counts were recorded for this clonotype. At one end the junction does not follow the germline gene, possibly because of a read error. The chain joins TRBV5-5 to TRBJ1-4, with D unclear. Looked up from germline, CDR1 is SGHKS and CDR2 is YYEKEE (reference sequence). The CDR3 runs 13 residues. CDR3: CASSLGTNEKLFF. CDR3 bases: TGCGCCAGCAGCTTGGGGACTAATGAAAAACTGTTTTTT. Complete variable domain (other parts from reference TRBV5-5 and TRBJ1-4): DAGVTQSPTHLIKTRGQQVTLRCSPISGHKSVSWYQQVLGQGPQFIFQYYEKEERGRGNFPDRFSARQFPNYSSELNVNALLLGDSALYLCASSLGTNEKLFFGSGTQLSVL.

The chain carries TRBV7-9 and TRBJ1-1; perhaps TRBD1 as D (5 bases). The germline V gene encodes CDR1 SEHNR and CDR2 FQNEAQ (reference sequence). The V end lost 4 bases, the J end lost 3 bases, and 9 bases lay between the germline ends. This CDR3 is 13 amino acids long. CDR3 sequence (DNA): TGTGCCAGCAGCTCGGACACCCACACTGAAGCTTTCTTT. This codes for CASSSDTHTEAFF.

Notes on this clonotype: A much larger clone is a single base away; this may be a read error. The chain employs TRBV2 and TRBJ2-7, with D maybe TRBD2 (6 bases). This CDR3 spans 14 amino acids. V lost 6 bases and J lost 4, with 16 bases in between. In germline, CDR1 is SNHLY, CDR2 FYNNEI. CDR3 in DNA: TGTGCCAGCAGCGGGGGACCGATCGATTACGAGCAGTACTTC. Amino acids: CASSGGPIDYEQYF.

Ten or more counts support this clonotype. This chain uses TRBV19 with TRBJ1-2, with 7 nucleotides matching TRBD1. The V gene's germline CDR1 is LNHDA and CDR2 SQIVND (reference sequence). V was pared by 7 bases and J by 8 bases, with 16 bases of the junction left unmatched. This CDR3 contains 15 residues. The CDR3 region is CASTETGYGGVGYTF. CDR3 bases: TGTGCCAGTACCGAGACAGGGTACGGTGGTGTCGGCTACACCTTC. The entire variable domain, with the rest obtained from reference TRBV19 and TRBJ1-2, is as follows: DGGITQSPKYLFRKEGQNVTLSCEQNLNHDAMYWYRQDPGQGLRLIYYSQIVNDFQKGDIAEGYSVSREKKESFPLTVTSAQKNPTAFYLCASTETGYGGVGYTFGSGTRLTVV.

This clonotype was found many times. The chain uses TRBV7-2 and TRBJ1-3; perhaps TRBD1 as D (5 bases). The CDR3 is made up of 16 amino acids. Trimming pared 0 bases from V and 3 bases from J, leaving 12 bases between. Germline V gives CDR1 SGHTA, CDR2 FQGNSA. The CDR3 coding sequence is TGTGCCAGCAGCTTAGCGTCCGGGGGTGTTGGAAACACCATATATTTT. Encoded protein: CASSLASGGVGNTIYF.

In its sample, this clonotype was seen a few times. The gene calls are TRBV6-1 and TRBJ2-2; 7 bases are shared with TRBD2. The CDR3 runs to 14 residues. Losses at the gene ends were 4 bases for V and 5 bases for J; bases not matched to a gene: 4. Germline V gene sequence: CDR1 MNHNS, CDR2 SASEGT. The chain's CDR3 is CASSGASGTGELFF. The DNA for the CDR3 is TGTGCCAGCAGTGGGGCTAGCGGTACCGGGGAGCTGTTTTTT.

This clonotype was seen at least ten times. A junction boundary mismatches the germline segment, possibly from a read error. The chain uses TRBV7-7 and TRBJ2-5, with D tentatively TRBD1 (7 bases). The CDR3 is 13 amino acids. In germline, CDR1 is SSHAT, CDR2 FNYEAQ (reference sequence). CDR3 nucleotide sequence: TGTGCTAGCAGCTTACGACAGGGAGGGACCCAGTACTTC. This gives the protein CASSLRQGGTQYF.

In this sample, this clonotype turned up a few times. The chain couples TRBV2 to TRBJ2-7; 11 bases line up with TRBD2. The J call may be mistaken, given a closer DNA end match to TRBJ2-1. CDR1 SNHLY and CDR2 FYNNEI come from the germline V gene. The CDR3 has 15 residues. CDR3 DNA sequence: TGTGCCAGCAGGGGGACTAGCGGCCCTGTTGGTGAGCAGTTCTTC. Translated, it gives CASRGTSGPVGEQFF.

The sample holds many counts of this clonotype. The rearrangement uses TRBV7-8 and TRBJ2-7; 8 bases align to TRBD2. The CDR3 has 15 residues. V gave up 5 bases and J gave up 2 bases; unmatched junction bases: 8. Germline V gene data show CDR1 as SGHVS and CDR2 as FQNEAQ. This CDR3 reads CASSHPGTRAYEQYF. CDR3 in DNA: TGTGCCAGCAGCCATCCCGGGACTAGGGCCTACGAGCAGTACTTC.

This sequence joins TRBV13 and TRBJ1-2; D is uncertain. The CDR3 has 13 amino acids. Germline V gives CDR1 PRHDT, CDR2 FYEKMQ (reference sequence). V lost 4 bases and J 10 bases, leaving 16 bases between the germline ends. CDR3 region: CASSWGAGVAYTF. DNA of the CDR3: TGTGCCAGCAGCTGGGGAGCGGGAGTTGCCTACACCTTC.

This clonotype occurred many times. The chain recombines TRBV15 with TRBJ2-5; D is uncertain. Looked up from germline, CDR1 is LNHNV and CDR2 is YYDKDF (reference sequence). The V end was cut by 0 bases, the J end by 5 bases, with 13 bases between. The CDR3 length is 15 residues. This CDR3 is CATSRDLDLGETQYF. CDR3 sequence (DNA): TGTGCCACCAGCAGAGACCTGGACCTGGGGGAGACCCAGTACTTC.

The table lists this clonotype with many counts. The chain carries TRBV7-8 and TRBJ2-5, with D possibly matching TRBD1 (5 bases). The CDR3 consists of 14 residues. The germline V gene encodes CDR1 SGHVS and CDR2 FQNEAQ. Trimming cost V 2 bases and J 2 bases, with 9 bases left between them. The CDR3 sequence: CASSLQGWQETQYF. DNA for the CDR3: TGTGCCAGCAGCTTACAGGGCTGGCAAGAGACCCAGTACTTC. Full variable domain (missing parts from reference TRBV7-8 and TRBJ2-5): GAGVSQSPRYKVAKRGQDVALRCDPISGHVSLFWYQQALGQGPEFLTYFQNEAQLDKSGLPSDRFFAERPEGSVSTLKIQRTQQEDSAVYLCASSLQGWQETQYFGPGTRLLVL.

The V call is TRBV3-1, the J call TRBJ1-2; 9 bases are a match to TRBD1. V lost 1 base, J lost 0 bases, and 6 bases stayed unmatched. Germline V lookup: CDR1 LGHDT, CDR2 YNNKEL (reference sequence). This CDR3 has 17 amino acids. CDR3: CASSQGLRDRANYGYTF. In DNA form, the CDR3 reads TGTGCCAGCAGCCAAGGACTCCGGGACAGGGCTAACTATGGCTACACCTTC.

This chain connects TRBV29-1 to TRBJ1-2; TRBD1 is a possible D gene (5 bases). The V gene lost 3 bases and the J gene lost 0 bases, with 17 bases spanning the gap. CDR3 length: 16 residues. The germline V gene has CDR1 SQVTM and CDR2 ANQGSEA. CDR3 protein: CSVEKRGRATNYGYTF. CDR3 nucleotides: TGCAGCGTTGAGAAAAGGGGCCGTGCTACTAACTATGGCTACACCTTC.

This clonotype was observed a handful of times. The chain joins TRBV7-9 to TRBJ1-4; 7 positions match TRBD1. V dropped 5 bases and J dropped 0; count of bases not matched to a gene: 6. The CDR3 consists of 16 residues. Germline V gives CDR1 SEHNR, CDR2 FQNEAQ (reference sequence). As DNA, the CDR3 is TGTGCCAGCAGCGTAGACAGGGAATCAACTAATGAAAAACTGTTTTTT. It encodes CASSVDRESTNEKLFF.

Notes on this clonotype: Because the CDR3 is missing its conserved closing phenylalanine or tryptophan, this is likely a read error. No DNA is shown, since the ends of the CDR3 on it are uncertain; the CDR3 is the one TCRdb lists. This chain uses TRBV19 with TRBJ1-1. The length of the CDR3 is 8 amino acids, counting both ends. The germline CDR1 and CDR2 sequences are LNHDA and SQIVND (reference sequence). CDR3 amino acids: CASSIGGA.

The table lists this clonotype with a count of one. The chain carries TRBV20-1 and TRBJ1-6; 7 bases are a match to TRBD1. The CDR3 totals 18 residues. CDR1 and CDR2 (germline): DFQATT, SNEGSKA (reference sequence). The J segment lost 5 bases and the V segment lost 1 base, leaving 14 bases of the junction unmatched. The CDR3 DNA sequence: TGCAGTGCTAGAGTGCAGGGGGAACCCGTTTTGGATAATTCACCCCTCCACTTT. This translates into CSARVQGEPVLDNSPLHF.